The next 27 T cell receptor beta chains were all read from a single sample in a study of shared clonotypes between healthy human individuals. Naive-designated CD8 cells lacked CD45RO, were positively enriched for CCR7, and omitted terminally differentiated effector memory CD45RA+ cells. Measured with immunoSEQ multiplex PCR; TCRdb has only the in-frame clones, and not every one. This repertoire shows about 550,000 clones, nearly 97% found once; its top ten account for over 0.09%. The sequencing sample was made of naive CD8+ T cells sorted from blood. These receptors came from a woman under 40 in good health.

The rearrangement links TRBV11-2 to TRBJ2-7; maybe TRBD1 (5 bases). V was trimmed by 8 bases and J by 6 bases, leaving 17 bases between them. This CDR3 is built from 13 residues. Germline-derived CDR1 and CDR2 are SGHAT and FQNNGV. CDR3 DNA sequence: TGTGCCAGCGGAGACGACAGTCCCCCCGAGCAGTACTTC. Amino acids: CASGDDSPPEQYF. Filled out from reference TRBV11-2 and TRBJ2-7, the complete variable domain reads EAGVAQSPRYKIIEKRQSVAFWCNPISGHATLYWYQQILGQGPKLLIQFQNNGVVDDSQLPKDRFSAERLKGVDSTLKIQPAKLEDSAVYLCASGDDSPPEQYFGPGTRLTVT.

Concerning this clone: It is unclear where the CDR3 begins or ends on the DNA, so no DNA is shown, and the CDR3 is as TCRdb lists it. The chain uses TRBV28 and TRBJ1-2; TRBD1, the D gene given by the table, was not confirmed from the DNA. The CDR3 sequence runs 18 residues, both termini included. Germline values: CDR1 MDHEN, CDR2 SYDVKM. This chain's CDR3 is CASSLERDRAGWSYGYTF.

The gene calls are TRBV30 and TRBJ2-1; D gene unclear. The length of the CDR3 is 13 residues. Trimming pared 0 bases from V and 6 bases from J, leaving 9 bases between. Germline CDR1 GTSNPN, CDR2 SVGIG (reference sequence). The CDR3 here is CAWSVLQFNEQFF. In DNA, the CDR3 is TGTGCCTGGAGTGTACTTCAATTCAATGAGCAGTTCTTC.

The gene calls are TRBV5-5 and TRBJ1-3; 7 bases match TRBD1. The V gene end was trimmed by 4 bases and the J gene end by 1 base; junction bases not matched to a gene: 2. CDR1 SGHKS and CDR2 YYEKEE come from the germline V gene (reference sequence). The CDR3 has 14 amino acids. The CDR3 DNA follows: TGTGCCAGCAGCCGACAGGGATCTGGAAACACCATATATTTT. As protein: CASSRQGSGNTIYF.

J is TRBJ1-1 and V is TRBV15; D might be TRBD1 (6 bases). This CDR3 comprises 13 residues. V gave up 3 bases and J gave up 4 bases, with 9 bases separating them. Germline V gene lookup returns CDR1 LNHNV and CDR2 YYDKDF (reference sequence). Written as DNA, the CDR3 is TGTGCCACCAGCAGCAGGACAGCCACTGAAGCTTTCTTT. Translated, it gives CATSSRTATEAFF.

This sequence joins TRBV27 and TRBJ2-1, with TRBD2 as a possible D gene (6 bases). Germline loops: CDR1 MNHEY, CDR2 SMNVEV (reference sequence). CDR3 size: 17 residues. The V end was cut by 1 base, the J end by 4 bases, with 17 bases between. CDR3 protein: CASSLFLEGSGYNEQFF. In nucleotides, the CDR3 is TGTGCCAGCAGTTTATTTCTTGAGGGTAGCGGATACAATGAGCAGTTCTTC.

This clone appeared once. This chain uses TRBV4-1 with TRBJ2-1; D tentatively reads TRBD1 or TRBD2 (5 bases each). The germline V and J ends were trimmed by 4 bases and 0 bases, with 10 bases remaining between them. This CDR3 is built from 15 residues. The germline V gene has CDR1 MGHRA and CDR2 YSYEKL. The chain's CDR3 is CASSLRDDSYNEQFF. CDR3 bases: TGCGCCAGCAGCCTCCGGGACGACTCCTACAATGAGCAGTTCTTC.

The rearrangement links TRBV27 to TRBJ2-7; 8 bases are shared with TRBD1. The J segment lost 3 bases and the V segment lost 6 bases, leaving 4 bases of the junction unmatched. CDR3 length: 13 residues. The germline gives CDR1 MNHEY, CDR2 SMNVEV (reference sequence). The chain's CDR3 is CASSAGQGYEQYF. Written as DNA, the CDR3 is TGTGCCAGCAGCGCCGGACAGGGCTACGAGCAGTACTTC.

The chain recombines TRBV6-1 with TRBJ2-4, with 8 nucleotides matching TRBD1. This CDR3 spans 15 amino acids. V lost 4 bases, J lost 12 bases, and 14 bases stayed unmatched. CDR1 and CDR2 from the germline V gene are MNHNS and SASEGT. The CDR3 is CASSAAGTGHRGQYF. The CDR3 bases are TGTGCCAGCAGTGCCGCCGGGACAGGCCACCGGGGTCAGTACTTC.

V is TRBV9 and J is TRBJ2-1, with TRBD1 as a possible D gene (6 bases). The CDR3 extends over 14 amino acids. V was shortened by 7 bases and J by 3 bases, with 14 bases between the two germline ends. Germline lookup yields CDR1 SGDLS and CDR2 YYNGEE. The CDR3: CASGDEDSYNEQFF. The DNA of the CDR3 is TGTGCCAGCGGCGACGAGGACAGCTACAATGAGCAGTTCTTC.

V is TRBV28 and J is TRBJ2-1, with D perhaps assigned TRBD1 or TRBD2 (5 bases each). This CDR3 has 17 residues. V dropped 1 base and J dropped 8 bases, with 21 bases sitting between them. CDR1 and CDR2 from the germline V gene are MDHEN and SYDVKM. For the CDR3, the DNA is TGTGCCAGCAGTTTATTCCCCCGTATCGGGGCCTCATATGAGCAGTTCTTC. This gives the protein CASSLFPRIGASYEQFF.

This clone came up once. V and J are TRBV27 and TRBJ2-7; D might be TRBD1 or TRBD2, each matching 5 bases. Trimming pared 6 bases from V and 3 bases from J, leaving 21 bases between. Per germline, CDR1 MNHEY and CDR2 SMNVEV (reference sequence). The CDR3 length is 16 residues. The CDR3 sequence: CASSPSVGEYLYEQYF. The CDR3 DNA reads TGTGCCAGCAGCCCTTCGGTGGGGGAATATCTCTACGAGCAGTACTTC.

The gene calls are TRBV11-2 and TRBJ2-5; 10 nucleotides line up with TRBD2. The CDR3 totals 16 residues. CDR1 SGHAT and CDR2 FQNNGV come from the germline V gene. The V gene end was trimmed by 4 bases and the J gene end by 2 bases; junction bases not matched to a gene: 7. The CDR3 region has the DNA TGTGCCAGCAGCTCCCTACTAGCGGGGAAACAAGAGACCCAGTACTTC. Protein: CASSSLLAGKQETQYF. Drawing the rest from reference TRBV11-2 and TRBJ2-5, the complete variable domain is EAGVAQSPRYKIIEKRQSVAFWCNPISGHATLYWYQQILGQGPKLLIQFQNNGVVDDSQLPKDRFSAERLKGVDSTLKIQPAKLEDSAVYLCASSSLLAGKQETQYFGPGTRLLVL.

V is TRBV28 and J is TRBJ1-5; a possible D gene is TRBD1 (5 bases). Trimming stripped 2 bases from V and 4 bases from J, with 12 bases between. CDR3 length equals 15 residues. The V gene's germline CDR1 is MDHEN and CDR2 SYDVKM. CDR3 DNA: TGTGCCAGCAGTTTAGTCGGGGCTCGGAATCAGCCCCAGCATTTT. Protein product: CASSLVGARNQPQHF.

The chain couples TRBV5-1 to TRBJ2-7; 8 nucleotides line up with TRBD2. CDR3 length equals 15 residues. With 4 bases clipped from V and 3 bases from J, the junction kept 9 bases outside the gene matches. CDR1 and CDR2 from the germline V gene are SGHRS and YFSETQ. The CDR3 DNA follows: TGCGCCAGCAGCCTGGGACTAGTTGGGGACTACGAGCAGTACTTC. This encodes CASSLGLVGDYEQYF.

On this clone: The same CDR3 can be traced to other DNA sequences in this sample. The genes are TRBV10-2 and TRBJ2-7, with TRBD2 identical over 8 bases. Germline V gene data show CDR1 as WSHSY and CDR2 as SAAADI. This CDR3 has 14 amino acids. Trimming cost V 6 bases and J 3 bases; bases outside gene matches: 7. The CDR3, as DNA: TGCGCCAGCAGCACGGGACTAGTTGGCTACGAGCAGTACTTC. Amino acids: CASSTGLVGYEQYF.

This sequence joins TRBV4-1 and TRBJ2-7; D possibly corresponds to TRBD2 (5 bases). The length of the CDR3 is 15 residues. Germline CDR1 is MGHRA and CDR2 is YSYEKL. V lost 1 base, J lost 5 bases, and 15 bases lay in between. The CDR3: CASSQAGSSRDEQYF. The DNA of the CDR3 is TGCGCCAGCAGCCAAGCCGGTAGCTCGCGGGACGAGCAGTACTTC.

The rearrangement joins TRBV9 to TRBJ2-7, with 11 bases lining up with TRBD2. The germline V gene encodes CDR1 SGDLS and CDR2 YYNGEE. V was pared by 4 bases and J by 3 bases, with 9 bases of the junction left unmatched. There are 16 residues in the CDR3. The DNA of the CDR3 is TGTGCCAGCAGCCCGACACTAGCGGGAGTCTTCTACGAGCAGTACTTC. It specifies CASSPTLAGVFYEQYF.

This chain connects TRBV27 to TRBJ1-4, with TRBD1 matching 7 bases. V trimming: 5 bases; J trimming: 7 bases; junction bases outside the gene matches: 10. Looked up from germline, CDR1 is MNHEY and CDR2 is SMNVEV (reference sequence). The CDR3 contains 15 residues. CDR3 in DNA: TGTGCCAGCAGTCACACCGGGACAGATGCTGAAAAACTGTTTTTT. This gives the protein CASSHTGTDAEKLFF.

V gene TRBV11-2 combines with J gene TRBJ2-5; D tentatively fits TRBD1 or TRBD2 (5 bases each). TRBJ2-7 explains the end of the DNA better; the J call may be wrong. CDR3 size: 12 residues. Germline lookup yields CDR1 SGHAT and CDR2 FQNNGV. The DNA of the CDR3 is TGTGCCAGCAGCTTTGGGGGCTACGAGCAGTACTTC. Protein: CASSFGGYEQYF.

The V gene is TRBV9, the J gene TRBJ1-2, with TRBD1 identical over 9 bases. V trimming: 2 bases; J trimming: 2 bases; junction bases outside the gene matches: 7. From germline, CDR1 is SGDLS and CDR2 YYNGEE. CDR3 length equals 16 residues. The CDR3 nucleotides read TGTGCCAGCAGCGTTGGTCGGGACAGGGAGAACTATGGCTACACCTTC. The encoded protein is CASSVGRDRENYGYTF.

This chain connects TRBV19 to TRBJ2-2; D not resolved. Germline CDR1 is LNHDA and CDR2 is SQIVND (reference sequence). Trimming stripped 5 bases from V and 0 bases from J, with 10 bases between. The CDR3 runs 15 residues. In DNA form, the CDR3 reads TGTGCCAGTAGTCCCCGACGGACGAACACCGGGGAGCTGTTTTTT. Translating it yields CASSPRRTNTGELFF.

The chain is built from TRBV5-5 and TRBJ2-7; D unresolved. V gave up 0 bases and J gave up 0 bases, with 7 bases separating them. This CDR3 comprises 14 residues. The V gene's germline CDR1 is SGHKS and CDR2 YYEKEE (reference sequence). The DNA for the CDR3 is TGTGCCAGCAGCTTGGACGCCTTCTCCTACGAGCAGTACTTC. Translating gives CASSLDAFSYEQYF.

V is TRBV27 and J is TRBJ2-3, with D uncertain. V lost 5 bases and J lost 2, with 17 bases in between. The germline V gene encodes CDR1 MNHEY and CDR2 SMNVEV (reference sequence). The CDR3 length is 16 residues. CDR3 in amino acids: CASSHEPGSFTDTQYF. DNA of the CDR3: TGTGCCAGCAGTCACGAGCCTGGATCCTTCACAGATACGCAGTATTTT.

The rearrangement joins TRBV5-6 to TRBJ2-6; tentatively, D is TRBD1 or TRBD2 (6 bases each). CDR1 is SGHDT and CDR2 is YYEEEE in the germline V gene. Trimming stripped 1 base from V and 2 bases from J, with 7 bases between. This CDR3 is built from 15 residues. CDR3 loop: CASSLRGAGANVLTF. CDR3 coding DNA: TGTGCCAGCAGCTTGAGGGGGGCTGGGGCCAACGTCCTGACTTTC. Combining the CDR3 with reference TRBV5-6 and TRBJ2-6 gives the whole variable domain DAGVTQSPTHLIKTRGQQVTLRCSPKSGHDTVSWYQQALGQGPQFIFQYYEEEERQRGNFPDRFSGHQFPNYSSELNVNALLLGDSALYLCASSLRGAGANVLTFGAGSRLTVL.

The gene calls are TRBV29-1 and TRBJ2-1; D remains unclear. The germline V gene has CDR1 SQVTM and CDR2 ANQGSEA. This CDR3 is built from 17 residues. Trimming removed 2 bases at V and 2 bases at J, with 19 bases between. CDR3 sequence (DNA): TGCAGCGTTGAATTCGCGCTAGAAGCCGGCACCTACAATGAGCAGTTCTTC. Translating it yields CSVEFALEAGTYNEQFF.

The genes are TRBV19 and TRBJ1-2, with D perhaps TRBD1 (5 bases). The length of the CDR3 is 11 residues. CDR1 and CDR2 (germline): LNHDA, SQIVND (reference sequence). V lost 6 bases, J lost 5 bases, and 7 bases lay in between. The chain's CDR3 is CASREGYGYTF. In DNA form, the CDR3 reads TGTGCCAGTAGGGAGGGGTATGGCTACACCTTC.